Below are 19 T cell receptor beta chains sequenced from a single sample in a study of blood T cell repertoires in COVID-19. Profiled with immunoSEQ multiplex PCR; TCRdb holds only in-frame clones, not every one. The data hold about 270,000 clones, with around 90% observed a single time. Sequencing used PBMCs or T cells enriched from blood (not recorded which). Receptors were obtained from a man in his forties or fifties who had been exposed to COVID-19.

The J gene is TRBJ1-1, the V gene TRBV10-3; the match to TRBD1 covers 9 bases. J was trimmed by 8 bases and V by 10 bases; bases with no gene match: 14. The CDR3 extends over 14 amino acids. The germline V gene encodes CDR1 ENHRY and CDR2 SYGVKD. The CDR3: CATQSGTGPLEAFF. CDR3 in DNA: TGTGCCACCCAGAGTGGGACAGGGCCCCTGGAAGCTTTCTTT.

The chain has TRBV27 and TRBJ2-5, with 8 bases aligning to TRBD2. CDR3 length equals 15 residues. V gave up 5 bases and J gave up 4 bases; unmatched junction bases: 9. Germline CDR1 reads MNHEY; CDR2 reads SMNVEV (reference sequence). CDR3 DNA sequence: TGTGCCAGCAGTGAAGCGGGAGTTTGGAGAGAGACCCAGTACTTC. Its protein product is CASSEAGVWRETQYF.

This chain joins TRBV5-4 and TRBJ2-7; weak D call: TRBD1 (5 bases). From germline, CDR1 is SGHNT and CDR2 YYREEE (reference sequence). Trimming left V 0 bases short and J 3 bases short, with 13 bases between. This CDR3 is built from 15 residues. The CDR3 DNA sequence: TGTGCCAGCAGCTTGGCCTTTCAGGGCGGCTACGAGCAGTACTTC. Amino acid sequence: CASSLAFQGGYEQYF.

CDR3 in DNA: TGTGCCAGCAGCCCCCGAGGACAGGGAACGAGCAATGAGCAGTTCTTC. Its protein is CASSPRGQGTSNEQFF. J is TRBJ2-1 and V is TRBV9; 8 positions match TRBD1. Per the germline V gene, CDR1 is SGDLS and CDR2 is YYNGEE. With V trimmed by 4 bases and J by 6 bases, 12 bases remained unmatched. CDR3 length equals 16 residues. The full variable domain, its missing parts supplied by reference TRBV9 and TRBJ2-1, is DSGVTQTPKHLITATGQRVTLRCSPRSGDLSVYWYQQSLDQGLQFLIQYYNGEERAKGNILERFSAQQFPDLHSELNLSSLELGDSALYFCASSPRGQGTSNEQFFGPGTRLTVL.

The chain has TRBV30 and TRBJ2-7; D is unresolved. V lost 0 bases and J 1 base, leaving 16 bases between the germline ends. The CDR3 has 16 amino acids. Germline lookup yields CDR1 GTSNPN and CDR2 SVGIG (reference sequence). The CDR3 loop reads CAWSVRVGLGSYEQYF. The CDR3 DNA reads TGTGCCTGGAGTGTACGGGTCGGCCTAGGATCCTACGAGCAGTACTTC.

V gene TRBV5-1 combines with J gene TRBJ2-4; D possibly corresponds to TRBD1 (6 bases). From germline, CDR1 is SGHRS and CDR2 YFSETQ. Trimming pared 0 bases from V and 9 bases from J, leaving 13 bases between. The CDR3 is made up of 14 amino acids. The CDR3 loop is CASSLEARGSIQYF. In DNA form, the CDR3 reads TGCGCCAGCAGCTTGGAAGCTAGGGGGTCCATTCAGTACTTC.

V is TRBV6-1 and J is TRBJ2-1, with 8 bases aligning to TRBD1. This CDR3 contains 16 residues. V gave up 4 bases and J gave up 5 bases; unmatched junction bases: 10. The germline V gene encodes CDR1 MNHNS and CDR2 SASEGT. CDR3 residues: CASSARTGTINNEQFF. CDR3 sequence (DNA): TGTGCCAGCAGTGCCCGGACAGGGACCATAAACAATGAGCAGTTCTTC.

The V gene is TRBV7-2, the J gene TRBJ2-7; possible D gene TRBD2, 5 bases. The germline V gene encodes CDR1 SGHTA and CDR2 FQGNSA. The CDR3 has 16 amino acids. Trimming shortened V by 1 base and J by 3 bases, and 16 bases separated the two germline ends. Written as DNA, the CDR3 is TGTGCCAGCAGCTTAGTAGGAGGACTGAGGGTCTACGAGCAGTACTTC. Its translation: CASSLVGGLRVYEQYF. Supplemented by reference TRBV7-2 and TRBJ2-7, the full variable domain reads GAGVSQSPSNKVTEKGKDVELRCDPISGHTALYWYRQSLGQGLEFLIYFQGNSAPDKSGLPSDRFSAERTGGSVSTLTIQRTQQEDSAVYLCASSLVGGLRVYEQYFGPGTRLTVT.

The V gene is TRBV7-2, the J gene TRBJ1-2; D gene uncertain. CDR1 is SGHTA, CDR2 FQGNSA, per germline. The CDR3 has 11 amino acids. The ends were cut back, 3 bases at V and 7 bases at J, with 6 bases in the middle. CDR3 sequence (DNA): TGTGCCAGCAGCTTTCTGGCTGGCTACACCTTC. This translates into CASSFLAGYTF.

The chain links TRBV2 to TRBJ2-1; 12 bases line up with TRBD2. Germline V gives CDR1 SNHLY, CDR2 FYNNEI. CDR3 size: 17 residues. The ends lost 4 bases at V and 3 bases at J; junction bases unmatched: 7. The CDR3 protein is CASSAGLAGLDYNEQFF. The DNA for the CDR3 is TGTGCCAGCAGTGCGGGACTAGCGGGCTTGGACTACAATGAGCAGTTCTTC.

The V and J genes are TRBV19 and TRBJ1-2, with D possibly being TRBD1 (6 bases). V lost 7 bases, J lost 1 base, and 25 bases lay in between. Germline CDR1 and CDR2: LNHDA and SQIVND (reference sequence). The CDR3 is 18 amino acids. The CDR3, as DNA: TGTGCCAGTAATTCCGGCTTTCGGGGGGCGGCTTTTAACTATGGCTACACCTTC. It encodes CASNSGFRGAAFNYGYTF.

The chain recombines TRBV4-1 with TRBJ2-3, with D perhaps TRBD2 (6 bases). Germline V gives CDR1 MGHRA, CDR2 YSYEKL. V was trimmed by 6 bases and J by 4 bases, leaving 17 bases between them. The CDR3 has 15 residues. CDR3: CASSPGLRIPDTQYF. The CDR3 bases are TGCGCCAGCAGTCCGGGACTCCGGATCCCAGATACGCAGTATTTT.

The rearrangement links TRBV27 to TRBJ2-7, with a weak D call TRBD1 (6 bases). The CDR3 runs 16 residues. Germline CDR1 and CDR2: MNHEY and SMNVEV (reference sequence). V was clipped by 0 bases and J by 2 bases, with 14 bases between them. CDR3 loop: CASSLSTGGSPYEQYF. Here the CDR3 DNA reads TGTGCCAGCAGTTTATCGACAGGTGGGAGCCCCTACGAGCAGTACTTC.

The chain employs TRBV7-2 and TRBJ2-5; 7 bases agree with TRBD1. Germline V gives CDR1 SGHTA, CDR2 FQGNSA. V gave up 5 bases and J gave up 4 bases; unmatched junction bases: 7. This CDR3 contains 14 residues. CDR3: CASSLQTGRETQYF. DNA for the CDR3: TGTGCCAGCAGCCTTCAGACAGGGAGAGAGACCCAGTACTTC. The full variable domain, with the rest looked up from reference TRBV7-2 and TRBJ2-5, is GAGVSQSPSNKVTEKGKDVELRCDPISGHTALYWYRQSLGQGLEFLIYFQGNSAPDKSGLPSDRFSAERTGGSVSTLTIQRTQQEDSAVYLCASSLQTGRETQYFGPGTRLLVL.

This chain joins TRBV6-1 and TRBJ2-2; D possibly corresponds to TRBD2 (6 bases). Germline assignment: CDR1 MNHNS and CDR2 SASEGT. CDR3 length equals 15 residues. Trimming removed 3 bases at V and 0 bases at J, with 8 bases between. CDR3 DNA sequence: TGTGCCAGCAGTGAGGGGACTTCGAACACCGGGGAGCTGTTTTTT. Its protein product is CASSEGTSNTGELFF.

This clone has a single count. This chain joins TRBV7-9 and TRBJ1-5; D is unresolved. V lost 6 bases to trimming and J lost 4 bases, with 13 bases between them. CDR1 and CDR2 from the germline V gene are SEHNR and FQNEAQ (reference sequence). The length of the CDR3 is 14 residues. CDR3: CASSFGGENQPQHF. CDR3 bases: TGTGCCAGCAGTTTTGGCGGGGAGAATCAGCCCCAGCATTTT.

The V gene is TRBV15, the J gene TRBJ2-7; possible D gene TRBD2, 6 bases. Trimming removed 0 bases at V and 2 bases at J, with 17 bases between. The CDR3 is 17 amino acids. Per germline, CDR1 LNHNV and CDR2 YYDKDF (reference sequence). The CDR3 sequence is CATSRDIDGGSPYEQYF. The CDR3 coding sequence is TGTGCCACCAGCAGAGATATAGACGGAGGGTCCCCCTACGAGCAGTACTTC.

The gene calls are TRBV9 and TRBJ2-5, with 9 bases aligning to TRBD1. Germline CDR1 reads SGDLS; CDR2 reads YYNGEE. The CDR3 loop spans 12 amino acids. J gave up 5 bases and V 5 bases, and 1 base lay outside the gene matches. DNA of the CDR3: TGTGCCAGCAGAGGACAGGGGGAGACCCAGTACTTC. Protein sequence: CASRGQGETQYF.

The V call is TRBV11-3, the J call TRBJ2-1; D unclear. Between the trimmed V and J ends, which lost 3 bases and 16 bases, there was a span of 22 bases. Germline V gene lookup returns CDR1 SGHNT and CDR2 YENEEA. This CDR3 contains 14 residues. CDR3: CASSFRTLVPLPFF. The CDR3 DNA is TGTGCCAGCAGCTTTCGAACCCTCGTGCCACTGCCCTTCTTC.